This passage covers 8 T cell receptor beta chains from one sample sequenced in a study of T cell responses to AZD1222 COVID-19 vaccine. Assay: immunoSEQ multiplex PCR; the TCRdb copy retains only in-frame clones and omits some. The data hold under 200,000 clones, with 94% observed a single time. The material was peripheral blood, obtained on day 0 of AZD1222 vaccination. Receptors originate from an adult in good health.

The chain uses TRBV10-3 and TRBJ1-2, with 8 nucleotides matching TRBD1. Germline CDR1 and CDR2: ENHRY and SYGVKD. This CDR3 region has 11 residues. Trimming at V came to 8 bases and at J to 8 bases, leaving 4 bases not matched to a gene. CDR3 in amino acids: CAIGTGFGYTF. The CDR3 nucleotides are TGTGCCATCGGGACAGGATTCGGCTACACCTTC.

The V gene is TRBV5-1, the J gene TRBJ1-1, with 7 positions matching TRBD1. This CDR3 region has 15 residues. CDR1 is SGHRS and CDR2 is YFSETQ in the germline V gene. V lost 3 bases to trimming and J lost 5 bases; unmatched junction nucleotides: 10. The DNA for the CDR3 is TGCGCCAGCAGCTACTCAGGGGGAGTGAGGACTGAAGCTTTCTTT. As protein: CASSYSGGVRTEAFF.

A note on this clone: A read error may produce the germline difference seen at one junction end. The chain combines TRBV11-2 with TRBJ2-3; 16 bases match TRBD2. CDR3 size: 16 residues. The germline gives CDR1 SGHAT, CDR2 FQNNGV. The CDR3 reads CASSPGTSGRAALENF. Written as DNA, the CDR3 is TGTGCCAGCAGCCCCGGGACTAGCGGGAGGGCCGCCCTGGAGAATTTT.

The chain joins TRBV5-4 to TRBJ2-1, with TRBD2 identical over 11 bases. This CDR3 region has 15 residues. In germline, CDR1 is SGHNT, CDR2 YYREEE (reference sequence). After removal of 3 bases from V and 9 bases from J, the junction contained 8 bases not matched to a gene. As DNA, the CDR3 is TGTGCCAGCAGCTCAACTAGCGGGAGTAGGAGTGAGCAGTTCTTC. It specifies CASSSTSGSRSEQFF.

Regarding this clone: Other DNA sequences in the same sample also yield this CDR3. V is TRBV12-3 or TRBV12-4 and J is TRBJ1-1; 7 nucleotides line up with TRBD1. V gave up 5 bases and J gave up 8 bases; unmatched junction bases: 5. The CDR3 runs to 12 residues. CDR3 in DNA: TGTGCCAGCAGTCCGGACAGGACCGAAGCTTTCTTT. Residues: CASSPDRTEAFF.

The chain joins TRBV6-4 to TRBJ1-1; no definite D call. The CDR3 contains 13 residues. V dropped 6 bases and J dropped 1 base, with 9 bases sitting between them. The germline V gene has CDR1 MRHNA and CDR2 SNTAGT. CDR3 DNA sequence: TGTGCCAGCAGGAATACATGGAACACTGAAGCTTTCTTT. Amino acids: CASRNTWNTEAFF.

This clone was recorded only once. V is TRBV6-5 and J is TRBJ2-3; maybe TRBD2 (5 bases). Germline V gives CDR1 MNHEY, CDR2 SVGAGI. Trimming took 2 bases from V and 6 from J, leaving 9 bases between them. This CDR3 region has 13 residues. The CDR3 sequence: CASSYEGADTQYF. CDR3 sequence (DNA): TGTGCCAGCAGTTACGAGGGAGCGGATACGCAGTATTTT.

J is TRBJ2-7 and V is TRBV19; 9 bases are shared with TRBD2. The germline V gene encodes CDR1 LNHDA and CDR2 SQIVND (reference sequence). This CDR3 comprises 15 residues. V was pared by 8 bases and J by 6 bases, with 14 bases of the junction left unmatched. The CDR3 spells CASSTLAGPLGEQYF. CDR3 DNA sequence: TGTGCCAGTTCCACCCTAGCGGGGCCCCTAGGCGAGCAGTACTTC.